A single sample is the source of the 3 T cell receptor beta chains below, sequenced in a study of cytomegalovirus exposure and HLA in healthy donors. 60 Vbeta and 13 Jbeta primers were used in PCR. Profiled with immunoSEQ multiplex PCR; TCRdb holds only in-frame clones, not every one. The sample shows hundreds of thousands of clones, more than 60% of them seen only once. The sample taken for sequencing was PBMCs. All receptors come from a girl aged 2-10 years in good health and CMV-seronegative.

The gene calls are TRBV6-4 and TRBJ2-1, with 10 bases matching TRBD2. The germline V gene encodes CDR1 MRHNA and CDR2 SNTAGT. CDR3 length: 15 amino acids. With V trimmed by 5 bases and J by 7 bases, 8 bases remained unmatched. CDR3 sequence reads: CASSTSSGSNNEQFF. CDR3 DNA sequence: TGTGCCAGCAGTACTTCTAGCGGGAGTAATAATGAGCAGTTCTTC.

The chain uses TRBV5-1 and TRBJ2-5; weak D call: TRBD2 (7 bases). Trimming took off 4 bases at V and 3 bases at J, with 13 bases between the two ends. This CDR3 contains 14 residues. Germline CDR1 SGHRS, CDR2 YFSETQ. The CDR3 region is CASSPGGGEETQYF. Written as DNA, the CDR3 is TGCGCCAGCAGCCCGGGGGGCGGTGAAGAGACCCAGTACTTC.

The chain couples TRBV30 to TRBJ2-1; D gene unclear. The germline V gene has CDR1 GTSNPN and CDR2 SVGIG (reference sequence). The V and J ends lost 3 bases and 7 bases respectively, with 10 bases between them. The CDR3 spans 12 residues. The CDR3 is CAWSLSMNEQFF. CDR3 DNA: TGTGCCTGGAGCCTTTCTATGAATGAGCAGTTCTTC.